Listed here are 19 T cell receptor beta chains from one sample, sequenced in a study of control samples from healthy donors and cancer patients. Assay: immunoSEQ multiplex PCR; the TCRdb copy retains only in-frame clones and omits some. The sample includes around 81,000 clones, about 92% of them seen just once. The sequencing sample was made of blood. The receptors shown here come from a woman younger than 45 in good health.

The chain is built from TRBV7-8 and TRBJ1-1, with D unresolved. Deletions cut 4 bases from V and 3 bases from J, with 12 bases between. The germline CDR1 and CDR2 sequences are SGHVS and FQNEAQ. The CDR3 consists of 14 residues. The CDR3 nucleotides read TGTGCCAGCAGCTCCCTCACCCCGGACACTGAAGCTTTCTTT. Protein sequence: CASSSLTPDTEAFF.

This sequence joins TRBV5-5 and TRBJ2-2; D tentatively fits TRBD1 or TRBD2 (5 bases each). V lost 4 bases, J lost 7 bases, and 14 bases lay in between. This CDR3 spans 14 amino acids. The germline CDR1 and CDR2 sequences are SGHKS and YYEKEE (reference sequence). The CDR3 DNA sequence: TGTGCCAGCAGCGCCGACGGGGACGTCGGGGAGCTGTTTTTT. Its protein is CASSADGDVGELFF.

This chain joins TRBV6-5 and TRBJ1-2; TRBD1 agrees at 10 bases. With V trimmed by 2 bases and J by 6 bases, 6 bases remained unmatched. In germline, CDR1 is MNHEY, CDR2 SVGAGI. This CDR3 has 15 amino acids. The CDR3 DNA follows: TGTGCCAGCAGTTACCGACAGGGGGCGTCGAATGGCTACACCTTC. Its translation is CASSYRQGASNGYTF.

This clone was detected only a few times. This sequence joins TRBV5-4 and TRBJ2-1, with D maybe TRBD1 (6 bases). Trimming removed 0 bases at V and 3 bases at J, with 10 bases between. CDR1 SGHNT and CDR2 YYREEE come from the germline V gene (reference sequence). CDR3 length equals 15 residues. The CDR3 DNA follows: TGTGCCAGCAGCTTGGAACAGGGAATCTACAATGAGCAGTTCTTC. This translates into CASSLEQGIYNEQFF. Full variable domain (missing parts from reference TRBV5-4 and TRBJ2-1): ETGVTQSPTHLIKTRGQQVTLRCSSQSGHNTVSWYQQALGQGPQFIFQYYREEENGRGNFPPRFSGLQFPNYSSELNVNALELDDSALYLCASSLEQGIYNEQFFGPGTRLTVL.

The chain uses TRBV28 and TRBJ1-3; 7 bases align to TRBD1. Per germline, CDR1 MDHEN and CDR2 SYDVKM. The CDR3 length is 14 residues. With 6 bases clipped from V and 2 bases from J, the junction kept 4 bases outside the gene matches. The DNA for the CDR3 is TGTGCCAGCAGCCACCAGGGGGCTGGAAACACCATATATTTT. This sequence encodes CASSHQGAGNTIYF.

The chain employs TRBV9 and TRBJ1-1, with a possible D match to TRBD1 (6 bases). CDR1 is SGDLS and CDR2 is YYNGEE in the germline V gene. The CDR3 totals 15 residues. V gave up 1 base and J gave up 0 bases, with 10 bases separating them. CDR3 loop: CASSVRDNLNTEAFF. The CDR3 nucleotides are TGTGCCAGCAGCGTAAGGGACAACTTGAACACTGAAGCTTTCTTT.

CDR3 DNA sequence: TGTGCCACCAGTGAACACGGGACCGTGGATGGAGCTTTCTTT. Translated: CATSEHGTVDGAFF. J is TRBJ1-1 and V is TRBV24-1, with D possibly TRBD1 on 5 matching bases. From germline, CDR1 is KGHDR and CDR2 SFDVKD. CDR3 length equals 14 residues. The ends were cut back, 4 bases at V and 10 bases at J, with 18 bases in the middle.

In its sample, this clone was seen once. The chain uses TRBV11-1 and TRBJ2-1, with 9 bases lining up with TRBD2. The germline CDR1 and CDR2 sequences are SGHAT and FQDESV (reference sequence). V dropped 2 bases and J dropped 4; count of bases not matched to a gene: 3. The CDR3 extends over 15 amino acids. In DNA, the CDR3 is TGTGCCAGCAGCTTACTAGCGGGATCTTACAATGAGCAGTTCTTC. Translation gives CASSLLAGSYNEQFF.

The chain couples TRBV28 to TRBJ2-7; D is undetermined. Looked up from germline, CDR1 is MDHEN and CDR2 is SYDVKM. The ends were cut back, 5 bases at V and 0 bases at J, with 8 bases in the middle. The CDR3 runs 13 residues. CDR3 DNA sequence: TGTGCCAGCAGTCTCCAGGACTCCTACGAGCAGTACTTC. It yields the protein CASSLQDSYEQYF.

The chain employs TRBV3-1 (or the pseudogene TRBV3-2) and TRBJ2-5; 9 bases align to TRBD1. The V gene end was trimmed by 4 bases and the J gene end by 5 bases; junction bases not matched to a gene: 8. This CDR3 comprises 15 residues. Germline V gives CDR1 LGHDT, CDR2 YNNKEL (reference sequence). The CDR3 DNA follows: TGTGCCAGCAGCCGACAAACAGGGGGCGGCGAGACCCAGTACTTC. Translation: CASSRQTGGGETQYF.

This chain uses TRBV6-5 with TRBJ2-7, with TRBD1 identical over 7 bases. CDR3 length: 15 amino acids. Trimming removed 5 bases from V and 5 bases from J; junction bases left unmatched: 12. From germline, CDR1 is MNHEY and CDR2 SVGAGI. CDR3 region: CASSIRDQGVDEQYF. The CDR3 DNA is TGTGCCAGCAGTATCCGGGACCAGGGGGTCGACGAGCAGTACTTC.

The genes are TRBV28 and TRBJ2-5, with D perhaps TRBD2 (6 bases). Germline assignment: CDR1 MDHEN and CDR2 SYDVKM. Trimming cost V 6 bases and J 1 base, with 15 bases left between them. The CDR3 consists of 15 residues. CDR3 in DNA: TGTGCCAGCAGCCCCGGGACTCGCGCCCAAGAGACCCAGTACTTC. Protein product: CASSPGTRAQETQYF.

This chain uses TRBV5-4 with TRBJ2-7; perhaps TRBD2 as D (5 bases). Trimming cost V 2 bases and J 5 bases, with 11 bases left between them. The V gene's germline CDR1 is SGHNT and CDR2 YYREEE (reference sequence). CDR3 length equals 13 residues. The CDR3, as DNA: TGTGCCAGCAGCTTCGGAGGTACCGACGAGCAGTACTTC. This gives the protein CASSFGGTDEQYF.

This sequence joins TRBV4-1 and TRBJ2-2, with D possibly TRBD1 on 7 matching bases. Germline V CDR1 and CDR2: MGHRA, YSYEKL. The CDR3 is 16 residues long. V was clipped by 3 bases and J by 1 base, with 12 bases between them. The chain's CDR3 is CASSHHRGGNTGELFF. In DNA, the CDR3 is TGCGCCAGCAGCCACCACAGGGGAGGGAACACCGGGGAGCTGTTTTTT.

This chain uses TRBV6-2 or TRBV6-3 with TRBJ2-5; unclear D gene. The CDR3 covers 15 residues. Germline-derived CDR1 and CDR2 are MNHEY and SVGEGT. Deletions cut 0 bases from V and 2 bases from J, with 10 bases between. CDR3: CASSYSISGQETQYF. The CDR3 DNA reads as TGTGCCAGCAGTTACTCGATTTCAGGTCAAGAGACCCAGTACTTC.

The gene calls are TRBV3-1 (or the pseudogene TRBV3-2) and TRBJ2-5; unclear D gene. Trimming cost V 1 base and J 2 bases, with 11 bases left between them. The germline CDR1 and CDR2 sequences are LGHDT and YNNKEL (reference sequence). This CDR3 has 15 amino acids. The CDR3: CASSQVATAQETQYF. The CDR3 nucleotides read TGTGCCAGCAGCCAAGTCGCGACGGCTCAAGAGACCCAGTACTTC.

This sequence joins TRBV27 and TRBJ2-2; D ambiguous. Germline CDR1 MNHEY, CDR2 SMNVEV (reference sequence). The CDR3 length is 14 residues. The germline V and J ends were trimmed by 6 bases and 3 bases, with 11 bases remaining between them. The chain's CDR3 is CASSQTEDTGELFF. The DNA for the CDR3 is TGTGCCAGCAGCCAAACAGAGGACACCGGGGAGCTGTTTTTT.

This sequence joins TRBV6-5 and TRBJ2-2; D gene unclear. The germline V gene encodes CDR1 MNHEY and CDR2 SVGAGI. The V gene lost 4 bases and the J gene lost 0 bases, with 9 bases spanning the gap. This CDR3 is built from 15 residues. CDR3 sequence: CASSSIQANTGELFF. The CDR3 DNA is TGTGCCAGCAGTTCCATACAAGCGAACACCGGGGAGCTGTTTTTT.

The rearrangement uses TRBV29-1 and TRBJ2-1; the D gene is possibly TRBD1 (6 bases). The V gene's germline CDR1 is SQVTM and CDR2 ANQGSEA. The ends were cut back, 7 bases at V and 7 bases at J, with 14 bases in the middle. CDR3 length equals 12 residues. The CDR3 DNA reads as TGCAGCGCCAAACTTACAGGGAATGAGCAGTTCTTC. It codes for CSAKLTGNEQFF.